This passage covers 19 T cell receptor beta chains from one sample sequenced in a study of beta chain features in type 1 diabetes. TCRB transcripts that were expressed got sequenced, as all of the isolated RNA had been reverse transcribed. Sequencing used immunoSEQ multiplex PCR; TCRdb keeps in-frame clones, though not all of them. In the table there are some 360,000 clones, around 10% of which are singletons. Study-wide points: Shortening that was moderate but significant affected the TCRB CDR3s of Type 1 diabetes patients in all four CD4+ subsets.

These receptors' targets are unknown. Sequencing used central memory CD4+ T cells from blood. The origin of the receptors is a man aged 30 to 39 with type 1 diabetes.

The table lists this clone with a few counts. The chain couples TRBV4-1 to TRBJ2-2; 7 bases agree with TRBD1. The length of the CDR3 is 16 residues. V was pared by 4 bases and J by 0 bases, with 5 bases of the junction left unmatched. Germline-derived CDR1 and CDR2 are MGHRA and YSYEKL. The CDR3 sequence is CASSPRTGANTGELFF. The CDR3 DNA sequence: TGCGCCAGCAGCCCCAGGACAGGCGCGAACACCGGGGAGCTGTTTTTT.

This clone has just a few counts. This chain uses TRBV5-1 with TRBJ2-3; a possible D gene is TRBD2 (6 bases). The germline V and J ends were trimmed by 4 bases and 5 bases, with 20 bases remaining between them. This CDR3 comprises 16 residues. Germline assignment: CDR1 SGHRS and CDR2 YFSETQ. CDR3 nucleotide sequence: TGCGCCAGCAGCCCGGATTTCGGGGGTGGTGGAGATACGCAGTATTTT. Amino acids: CASSPDFGGGGDTQYF. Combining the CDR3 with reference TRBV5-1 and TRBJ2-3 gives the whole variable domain KAGVTQTPRYLIKTRGQQVTLSCSPISGHRSVSWYQQTPGQGLQFLFEYFSETQRNKGNFPGRFSGRQFSNSRSEMNVSTLELGDSALYLCASSPDFGGGGDTQYFGPGTRLTVL.

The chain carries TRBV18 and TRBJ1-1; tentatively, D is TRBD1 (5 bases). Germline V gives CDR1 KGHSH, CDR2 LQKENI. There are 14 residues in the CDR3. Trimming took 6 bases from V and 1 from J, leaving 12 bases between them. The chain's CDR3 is CASSPTQENTEAFF. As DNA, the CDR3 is TGTGCCAGCTCTCCCACACAGGAGAACACTGAAGCTTTCTTT.

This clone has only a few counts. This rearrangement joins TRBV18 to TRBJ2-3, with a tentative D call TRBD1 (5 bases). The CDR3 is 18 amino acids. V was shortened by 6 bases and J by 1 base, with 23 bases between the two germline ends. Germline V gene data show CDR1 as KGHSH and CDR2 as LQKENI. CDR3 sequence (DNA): TGTGCCAGCTCCCAAGACTCTACACCTTGGGGCGGCACAGATACGCAGTATTTT. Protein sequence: CASSQDSTPWGGTDTQYF.

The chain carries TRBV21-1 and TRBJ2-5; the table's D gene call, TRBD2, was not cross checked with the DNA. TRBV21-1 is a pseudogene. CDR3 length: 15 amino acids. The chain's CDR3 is CASSARLAGKETQYF. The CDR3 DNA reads TGTGCCAGCAGCGCCAGACTAGCGGGGAAAGAGACCCAGTACTTC.

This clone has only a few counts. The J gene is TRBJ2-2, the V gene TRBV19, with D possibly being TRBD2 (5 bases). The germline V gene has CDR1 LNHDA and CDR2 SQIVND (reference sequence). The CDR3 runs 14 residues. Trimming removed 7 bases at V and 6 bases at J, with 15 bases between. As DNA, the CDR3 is TGTGCCAGTACGCGTACGGCGGGCGCCGGGGAGCTGTTTTTT. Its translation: CASTRTAGAGELFF. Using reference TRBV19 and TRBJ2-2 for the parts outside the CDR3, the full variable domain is DGGITQSPKYLFRKEGQNVTLSCEQNLNHDAMYWYRQDPGQGLRLIYYSQIVNDFQKGDIAEGYSVSREKKESFPLTVTSAQKNPTAFYLCASTRTAGAGELFFGEGSRLTVL.

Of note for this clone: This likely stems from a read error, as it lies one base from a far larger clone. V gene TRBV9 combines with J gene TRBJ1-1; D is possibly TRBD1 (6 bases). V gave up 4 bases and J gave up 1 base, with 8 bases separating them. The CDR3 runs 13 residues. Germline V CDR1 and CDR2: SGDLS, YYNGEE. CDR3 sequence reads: CASSLQGNTEAFF. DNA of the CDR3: TGTGCCAGCAGCTTACAGGGGAACACTGAAGCTTTCTTT.

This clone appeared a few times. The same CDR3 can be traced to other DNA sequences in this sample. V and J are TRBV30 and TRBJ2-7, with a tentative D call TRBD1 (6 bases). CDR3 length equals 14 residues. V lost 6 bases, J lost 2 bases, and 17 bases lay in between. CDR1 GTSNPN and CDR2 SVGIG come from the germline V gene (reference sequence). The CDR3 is CACLSGTKTYEQYF. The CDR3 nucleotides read TGTGCCTGCCTCTCCGGGACAAAGACCTACGAGCAGTACTTC.

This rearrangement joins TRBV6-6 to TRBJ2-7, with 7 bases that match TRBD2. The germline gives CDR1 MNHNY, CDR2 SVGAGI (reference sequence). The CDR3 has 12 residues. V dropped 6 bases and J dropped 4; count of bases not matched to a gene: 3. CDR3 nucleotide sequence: TGTGCCAGCAGGAGGGAGGGGTACGAGCAGTACTTC. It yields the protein CASRREGYEQYF.

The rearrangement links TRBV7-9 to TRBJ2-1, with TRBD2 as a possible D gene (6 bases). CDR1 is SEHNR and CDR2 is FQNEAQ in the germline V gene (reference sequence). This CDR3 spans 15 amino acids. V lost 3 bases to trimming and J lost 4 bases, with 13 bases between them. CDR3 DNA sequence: TGTGCCAGCAGCTTCACCCGGGAGAGGTACAATGAGCAGTTCTTC. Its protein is CASSFTRERYNEQFF.

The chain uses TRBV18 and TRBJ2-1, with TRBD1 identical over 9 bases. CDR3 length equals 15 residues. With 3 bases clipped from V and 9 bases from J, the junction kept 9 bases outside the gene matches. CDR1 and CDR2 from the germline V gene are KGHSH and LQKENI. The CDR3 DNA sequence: TGTGCCAGCTCACCCCCGGGACAGGGTTGTGGTGAGCAGTTCTTC. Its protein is CASSPPGQGCGEQFF.

The CDR3 nucleotides are TGTGCCAGCAGCTTGGTGGGACAGGGTTCTCAAGAGACCCAGTACTTC. It specifies CASSLVGQGSQETQYF. The rearrangement uses TRBV5-4 and TRBJ2-5; 9 bases map to TRBD1. The CDR3 sequence is 16 residues long. Germline CDR1 SGHNT, CDR2 YYREEE (reference sequence). Trimming cost V 0 bases and J 2 bases; bases outside gene matches: 5.

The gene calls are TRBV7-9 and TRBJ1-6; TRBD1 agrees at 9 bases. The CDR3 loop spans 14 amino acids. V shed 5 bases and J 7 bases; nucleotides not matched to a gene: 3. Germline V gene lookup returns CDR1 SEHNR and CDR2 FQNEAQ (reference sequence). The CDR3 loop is CASSRGTGNSPLHF. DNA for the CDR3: TGTGCCAGCAGCCGCGGGACAGGGAATTCACCCCTCCACTTT.

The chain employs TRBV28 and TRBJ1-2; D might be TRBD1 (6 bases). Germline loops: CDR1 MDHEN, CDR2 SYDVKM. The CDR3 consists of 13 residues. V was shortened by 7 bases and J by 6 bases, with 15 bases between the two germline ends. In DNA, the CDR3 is TGTGCCAGCACGTCCGCCCAGGGGAATGGCTACACCTTC. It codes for CASTSAQGNGYTF.

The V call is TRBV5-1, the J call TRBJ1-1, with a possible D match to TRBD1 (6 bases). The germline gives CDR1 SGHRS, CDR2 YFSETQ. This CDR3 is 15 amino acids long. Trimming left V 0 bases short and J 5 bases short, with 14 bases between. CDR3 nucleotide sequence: TGCGCCAGCAGCTTGGCCATAGGGAGGGGGACTGAAGCTTTCTTT. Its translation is CASSLAIGRGTEAFF.

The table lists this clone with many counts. The CDR3 DNA follows: TGTGCCAGCAGCTCAACTGACAGAGCCAAAAACATTCAGTACTTC. Its translation: CASSSTDRAKNIQYF. This chain joins TRBV5-4 and TRBJ2-4; the D gene is possibly TRBD1 (5 bases). Per the germline V gene, CDR1 is SGHNT and CDR2 is YYREEE (reference sequence). Trimming removed 3 bases at V and 0 bases at J, with 10 bases between. There are 15 residues in the CDR3.

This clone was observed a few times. CDR3 sequence: CASRELDGGAGETQYF. The CDR3 nucleotides read TGTGCCAGCAGGGAGTTAGACGGAGGCGCGGGGGAGACCCAGTACTTC. V and J are TRBV28 and TRBJ2-5; D is possibly TRBD2 (6 bases). The germline V gene has CDR1 MDHEN and CDR2 SYDVKM. This CDR3 is built from 16 residues. The V gene lost 6 bases and the J gene lost 5 bases, with 22 bases spanning the gap.

CDR3 bases: TGTGCCAGCAGCTTTCGGCTAGCGGACACAGATACGCAGTATTTT. Translated: CASSFRLADTDTQYF. The rearrangement links TRBV7-2 to TRBJ2-3, with 7 bases that match TRBD2. V gave up 3 bases and J gave up 2 bases; unmatched junction bases: 5. The germline gives CDR1 SGHTA, CDR2 FQGNSA. The CDR3 loop spans 15 amino acids.

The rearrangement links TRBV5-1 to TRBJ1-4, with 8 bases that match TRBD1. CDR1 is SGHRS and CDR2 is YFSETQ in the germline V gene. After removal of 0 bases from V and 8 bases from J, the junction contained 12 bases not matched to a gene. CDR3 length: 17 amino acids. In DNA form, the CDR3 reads TGCGCCAGCAGCTTGGCCAGGGGGCGCGTAGGAAACGAAAAACTGTTTTTT. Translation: CASSLARGRVGNEKLFF.